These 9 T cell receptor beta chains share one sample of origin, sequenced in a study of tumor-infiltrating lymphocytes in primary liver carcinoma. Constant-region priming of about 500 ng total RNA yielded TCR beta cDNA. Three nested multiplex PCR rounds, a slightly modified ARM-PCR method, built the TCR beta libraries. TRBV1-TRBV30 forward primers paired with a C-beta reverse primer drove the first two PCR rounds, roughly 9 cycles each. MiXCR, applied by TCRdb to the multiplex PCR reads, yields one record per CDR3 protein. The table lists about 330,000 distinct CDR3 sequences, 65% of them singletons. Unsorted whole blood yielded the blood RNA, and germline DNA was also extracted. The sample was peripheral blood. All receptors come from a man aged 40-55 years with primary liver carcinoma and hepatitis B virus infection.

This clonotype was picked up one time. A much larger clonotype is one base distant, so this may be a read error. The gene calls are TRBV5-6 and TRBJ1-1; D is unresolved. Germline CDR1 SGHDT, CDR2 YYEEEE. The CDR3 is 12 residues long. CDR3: CANSLVRAEAFF. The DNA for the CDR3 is TGTGCCAACAGCTTGGTTCGGGCTGAAGCTTTCTTT.

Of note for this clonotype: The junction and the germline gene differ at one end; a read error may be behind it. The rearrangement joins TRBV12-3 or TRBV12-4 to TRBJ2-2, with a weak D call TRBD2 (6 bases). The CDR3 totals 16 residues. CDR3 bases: TGTGCCAGCAGTCCCGGACTGAGACGGGTCACCGGGGGGCTGTTTTTT. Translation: CASSPGLRRVTGGLFF.

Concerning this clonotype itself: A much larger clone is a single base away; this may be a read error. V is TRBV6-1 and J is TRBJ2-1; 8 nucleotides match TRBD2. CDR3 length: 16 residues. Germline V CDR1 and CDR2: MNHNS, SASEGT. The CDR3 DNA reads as TGTGTCAGCAGTGAAGAGGGCCTAGCGGGTTTTAATGAGCAGTTCTTC. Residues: CVSSEEGLAGFNEQFF.

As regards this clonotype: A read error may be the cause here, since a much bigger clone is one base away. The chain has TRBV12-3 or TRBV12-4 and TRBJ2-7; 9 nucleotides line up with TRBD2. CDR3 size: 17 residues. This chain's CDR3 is CDSSFPVSGSGAYEQYF. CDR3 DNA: TGTGACAGCAGTTTCCCGGTTAGCGGGAGTGGCGCCTACGAGCAGTACTTC.

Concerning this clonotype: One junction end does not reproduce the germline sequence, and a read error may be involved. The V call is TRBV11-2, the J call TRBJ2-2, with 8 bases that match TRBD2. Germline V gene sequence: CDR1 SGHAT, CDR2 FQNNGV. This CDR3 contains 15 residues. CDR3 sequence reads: CASSLMRGAGGELFF. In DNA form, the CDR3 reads TGTGCCAGCAGCCTGATGCGGGGGGCCGGCGGGGAGCTGTTTTTC. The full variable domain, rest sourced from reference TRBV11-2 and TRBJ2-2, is EAGVAQSPRYKIIEKRQSVAFWCNPISGHATLYWYQQILGQGPKLLIQFQNNGVVDDSQLPKDRFSAERLKGVDSTLKIQPAKLEDSAVYLCASSLMRGAGGELFFGEGSRLTVL.

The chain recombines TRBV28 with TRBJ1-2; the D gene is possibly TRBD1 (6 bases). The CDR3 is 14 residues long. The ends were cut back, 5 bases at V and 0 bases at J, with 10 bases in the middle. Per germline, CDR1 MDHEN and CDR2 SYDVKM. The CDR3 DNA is TGTGCCAGCAGTGGTCGGACAGCTAACTATGGCTACACCTTC. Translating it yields CASSGRTANYGYTF.

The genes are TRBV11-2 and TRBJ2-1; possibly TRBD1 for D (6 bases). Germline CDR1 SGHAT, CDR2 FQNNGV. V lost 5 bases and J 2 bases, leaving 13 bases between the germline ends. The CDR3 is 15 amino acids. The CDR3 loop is CASSLGAGAYNEQFF. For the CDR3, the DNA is TGTGCCAGCAGCCTCGGGGCAGGGGCCTACAATGAGCAGTTCTTC.

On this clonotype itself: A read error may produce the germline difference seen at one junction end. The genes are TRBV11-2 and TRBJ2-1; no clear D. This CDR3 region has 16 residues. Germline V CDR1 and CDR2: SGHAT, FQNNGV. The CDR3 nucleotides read TGTGCCAGCAGCTTAGATCCCCTAAGACCCTACAATGAGCAGCTCTTC. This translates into CASSLDPLRPYNEQLF.

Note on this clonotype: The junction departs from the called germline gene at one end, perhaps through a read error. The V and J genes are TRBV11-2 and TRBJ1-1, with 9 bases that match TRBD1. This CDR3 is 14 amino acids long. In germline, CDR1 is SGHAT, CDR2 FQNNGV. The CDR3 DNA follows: TGTGCCAGCAGCCGAGGACAGGGGAGCACTGAAGCCTTCTTT. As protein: CASSRGQGSTEAFF.